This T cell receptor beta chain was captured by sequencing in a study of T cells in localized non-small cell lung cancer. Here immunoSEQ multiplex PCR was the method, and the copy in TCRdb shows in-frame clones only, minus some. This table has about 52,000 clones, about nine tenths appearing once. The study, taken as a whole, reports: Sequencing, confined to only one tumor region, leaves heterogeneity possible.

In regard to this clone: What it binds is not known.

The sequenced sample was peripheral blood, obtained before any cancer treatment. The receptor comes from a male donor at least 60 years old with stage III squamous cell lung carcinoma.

The CDR3 is CASSYDGRAGEKLFF. DNA of the CDR3: TGTGCCAGCAGTTACGACGGCAGGGCGGGGGAAAAACTGTTTTTT. The rearrangement joins TRBV6-6 to TRBJ1-4, with a possible D match to TRBD1 (5 bases). CDR1 and CDR2 from the germline V gene are MNHNY and SVGAGI (reference sequence). V was clipped by 2 bases and J by 8 bases, with 15 bases between them. The CDR3 loop spans 15 amino acids.